The 29 T cell receptor beta chains below were found in one sample sequenced in a study of T cells in Graves' hyperthyroidism and ophthalmopathy. RNA transcripts provided the source from which TCR beta CDR3 regions were amplified. First-round RT-PCR targeting the TCR CDR3 was performed with the HTBI primer set. TCRdb ran MiXCR on the multiplex PCR reads and lists one entry per CDR3 protein. The sample yields about 640,000 distinct CDR3 sequences, less than 25% seen once. The sequenced material came from blood. The receptors here all came from a young man with Graves' ophthalmopathy.

The V and J genes are TRBV3-1 and TRBJ1-5; D gene unclear. Trimming left V 5 bases short and J 4 bases short, with 9 bases between. The germline CDR1 and CDR2 sequences are LGHDT and YNNKEL (reference sequence). CDR3 length: 13 residues. The CDR3 sequence is CASSYTRNQPQHF. In DNA form, the CDR3 reads TGTGCCAGCAGCTACACACGGAATCAGCCCCAGCATTTT.

The sample holds many counts of this clonotype. The gene calls are TRBV2 and TRBJ1-5; TRBD1 aligns across 7 bases. The germline CDR1 and CDR2 sequences are SNHLY and FYNNEI. The CDR3 loop spans 13 amino acids. After removal of 7 bases from V and 4 bases from J, the junction contained 4 bases not matched to a gene. CDR3 DNA: TGTGCCAGCAAGATGGACAGGAATCAGCCCCAGCATTTT. It yields the protein CASKMDRNQPQHF. The whole variable domain, remainder taken from reference TRBV2 and TRBJ1-5, is EPEVTQTPSHQVTQMGQEVILRCVPISNHLYFYWYRQILGQKVEFLVSFYNNEISEKSEIFDDQFSVERPDGSNFTLKIRSTKLEDSAMYFCASKMDRNQPQHFGDGTRLSIL.

The table lists this clonotype with a few counts. The chain has TRBV20-1 and TRBJ2-7; 8 bases line up with TRBD2. The CDR3 covers 14 residues. In germline, CDR1 is DFQATT, CDR2 SNEGSKA (reference sequence). V shed 7 bases and J 3 bases; nucleotides not matched to a gene: 11. Here the CDR3 DNA reads TGCAGTGTAATTTCCGGGACTAGTAACTACGAGCAGTACTTC. Protein product: CSVISGTSNYEQYF.

A few counts support this clonotype. The genes are TRBV10-3 and TRBJ2-5; 8 bases are shared with TRBD1. The junction had 0 bases not matched to a gene; V was cut back by 0 bases and J by 3 bases. Per germline, CDR1 ENHRY and CDR2 SYGVKD. This CDR3 is built from 14 residues. CDR3 DNA: TGTGCCATCAGTGAGTCGACAGGGGAAGAGACCCAGTACTTC. As protein: CAISESTGEETQYF.

The chain couples TRBV6-2 or TRBV6-3 to TRBJ2-7, with D maybe TRBD2 (6 bases). This CDR3 region has 14 residues. V was trimmed by 6 bases and J by 4 bases, leaving 16 bases between them. The germline V gene has CDR1 MNHEY and CDR2 SVGEGT. CDR3 in amino acids: CASSGGRTLYEQYF. CDR3 coding DNA: TGTGCCAGCAGCGGAGGGAGGACCTTATACGAGCAGTACTTC.

The chain couples TRBV6-5 to TRBJ2-3, with TRBD2 as a possible D gene (6 bases). The CDR3 runs 17 residues. Germline CDR1 and CDR2: MNHEY and SVGAGI. V was clipped by 0 bases and J by 3 bases, with 16 bases between them. CDR3: CASSYSPPAGGTDTQYF. The CDR3 DNA follows: TGTGCCAGCAGTTACTCTCCCCCAGCGGGTGGAACAGATACGCAGTATTTT.

V gene TRBV9 combines with J gene TRBJ2-3, with 8 bases fitting TRBD2. In germline, CDR1 is SGDLS, CDR2 YYNGEE. The junction had 11 bases not matched to a gene; V was cut back by 1 base and J by 4 bases. This CDR3 contains 17 residues. The DNA for the CDR3 is TGTGCCAGCAGCGTATCCTACAGCGGGAGTAGCGCAGATACGCAGTATTTT. Translating gives CASSVSYSGSSADTQYF.

There are a few counts of this clonotype. This chain joins TRBV30 and TRBJ2-1; D tentatively reads TRBD1 or TRBD2 (5 bases each). This CDR3 region has 14 residues. The germline V gene has CDR1 GTSNPN and CDR2 SVGIG (reference sequence). V was pared by 5 bases and J by 0 bases, with 11 bases between. Here the CDR3 reads CAWGGRSSYNEQFF. The CDR3 region has the DNA TGTGCCTGGGGGGGACGGAGCTCCTACAATGAGCAGTTCTTC.

This clonotype was found a few times. The V and J genes are TRBV30 and TRBJ2-1, with TRBD2 matching 9 bases. Trimming at V came to 6 bases and at J to 1 base, leaving 1 base not matched to a gene. Germline CDR1 and CDR2: GTSNPN and SVGIG (reference sequence). The CDR3 length is 13 residues. The CDR3 DNA reads as TGTGCCTGTCTAGCGGGATCCTACAATGAGCAGTTCTTC. Translation: CACLAGSYNEQFF.

This clonotype was observed at least ten times. The chain combines TRBV7-2 with TRBJ1-1; D is unresolved. V lost 0 bases and J lost 4, with 6 bases in between. CDR1 SGHTA and CDR2 FQGNSA come from the germline V gene. The CDR3 covers 13 residues. The CDR3 reads CASSLALATEAFF. CDR3 coding DNA: TGTGCCAGCAGCTTAGCGCTTGCCACTGAAGCTTTCTTT.

The table lists this clonotype with many counts. The rearrangement joins TRBV7-8 to TRBJ1-5; D call uncertain. Trimming pared 5 bases from V and 3 bases from J, leaving 11 bases between. CDR3 length equals 14 residues. The germline gives CDR1 SGHVS, CDR2 FQNEAQ. CDR3 DNA: TGTGCCAGCAGCCTTGACAAGACCAATCAGCCCCAGCATTTT. Amino acid sequence: CASSLDKTNQPQHF.

The genes are TRBV15 and TRBJ1-1; D is undetermined. Trimming cost V 3 bases and J 4 bases, with 9 bases left between them. Germline CDR1 and CDR2: LNHNV and YYDKDF (reference sequence). The CDR3 has 13 amino acids. The CDR3 here is CATSSLGSTEAFF. Here the CDR3 DNA reads TGTGCCACCAGCAGCCTGGGCAGCACTGAAGCTTTCTTT.

This clonotype was recorded a few times. This may arise from a read error, as a much more abundant clone is one base away. The V and J genes are TRBV2 and TRBJ2-5; D possibly corresponds to TRBD1 (6 bases). Trimming cost V 6 bases and J 8 bases, with 16 bases left between them. The CDR3 is 13 amino acids. Germline V gene data show CDR1 as SNHLY and CDR2 as FYNNEI. CDR3 in DNA: TGTGCCAGCAGAGCTCCCGGCAGGGGTACCCAGTACTTC. Amino acids: CASRAPGRGTQYF.

In regard to this clonotype: The junction does not match germline at one end; this may be a read error. The chain links TRBV5-1 to TRBJ2-7, with 14 positions matching TRBD2. The germline CDR1 and CDR2 sequences are SGHRS and YFSETQ. CDR3 length equals 17 residues. The CDR3 coding sequence is TGCGCCAGCAGCTCGGGACTAGCGGGGGTCTCCCCCTACGAGCAGCACTTC. Encoded protein: CASSSGLAGVSPYEQHF.

In this sample, this clonotype turned up many times. The chain carries TRBV5-1 and TRBJ2-7; D unclear. Germline V CDR1 and CDR2: SGHRS, YFSETQ. This CDR3 has 18 residues. The ends were cut back, 1 base at V and 3 bases at J, with 23 bases in the middle. CDR3 bases: TGCGCCAGCAGCTTGAATCAGGTAGGAGCCGTCTCCTTCTACGAGCAGTACTTC. This gives the protein CASSLNQVGAVSFYEQYF.

The chain uses TRBV24-1 and TRBJ2-3, with 14 bases lining up with TRBD2. V shed 7 bases, J shed 2 bases, and the junction held 10 bases outside the gene matches. Germline V gives CDR1 KGHDR, CDR2 SFDVKD. The CDR3 has 18 residues. The CDR3 bases are TGTGCCACCAGCTTCCCGGGACTAGCGGGAGCCTTCACAGATACGCAGTATTTT. It specifies CATSFPGLAGAFTDTQYF.

The gene calls are TRBV10-3 and TRBJ2-7; 11 bases line up with TRBD1. The CDR3 covers 15 residues. V gave up 4 bases and J gave up 2 bases; unmatched junction bases: 4. Germline-derived CDR1 and CDR2 are ENHRY and SYGVKD. CDR3 protein: CAISAQGQGAYEQYF. As DNA, the CDR3 is TGTGCCATCAGTGCCCAGGGACAGGGGGCCTACGAGCAGTACTTC.

This clonotype turned up a few times. V is TRBV4-2 and J is TRBJ2-3; D gene uncertain. V lost 3 bases and J 2 bases, leaving 15 bases between the germline ends. Looked up from germline, CDR1 is LGHNA and CDR2 is YNFKEQ. This CDR3 has 16 residues. The CDR3 bases are TGTGCCAGCAGCCAGGCGCCAAGAAGGACCACAGATACGCAGTATTTT. Translating it yields CASSQAPRRTTDTQYF.

This chain joins TRBV15 and TRBJ1-1; weak D call: TRBD1 (5 bases). Germline-derived CDR1 and CDR2 are LNHNV and YYDKDF (reference sequence). This CDR3 is 13 amino acids long. The V end lost 2 bases, the J end lost 7 bases, and 11 bases lay between the germline ends. In DNA form, the CDR3 reads TGTGCCACCAGCAGATATGAGGGGAATGAAGCTTTCTTT. Amino acids: CATSRYEGNEAFF. Complete variable domain (other parts from reference TRBV15 and TRBJ1-1): DAMVIQNPRYQVTQFGKPVTLSCSQTLNHNVMYWYQQKSSQAPKLLFHYYDKDFNNEADTPDNFQSRRPNTSFCFLDIRSPGLGDTAMYLCATSRYEGNEAFFGQGTRLTVV.

A few counts support this clonotype. The V and J genes are TRBV9 and TRBJ2-1; D perhaps matches TRBD2 (7 bases). The V end was cut by 4 bases, the J end by 8 bases, with 19 bases between. From germline, CDR1 is SGDLS and CDR2 YYNGEE. The length of the CDR3 is 15 residues. The DNA for the CDR3 is TGTGCCAGCAGCTCCGAAGGGGGGGGTGTCGATGAGCAGTTCTTC. It specifies CASSSEGGGVDEQFF.

This clonotype was seen a single time. A much larger clone lies one base from this, so it may be a read error. The gene calls are TRBV7-2 and TRBJ2-1; 8 bases align to TRBD2. Germline V gives CDR1 SGHTA, CDR2 FQGNSA. J was trimmed by 3 bases and V by 5 bases; bases with no gene match: 9. CDR3 length equals 16 residues. The CDR3 is CASSPPPTSVYNEQFF. The CDR3 DNA follows: TGTGCCAGCAGCCCACCGCCGACTAGCGTCTACAATGAGCAGTTCTTC.

Note on this clonotype: A much larger clone lies one base from this, so it may be a read error. The genes are TRBV24-1 and TRBJ2-3, with D unclear. CDR1 is KGHDR, CDR2 SFDVKD, per germline. The CDR3 loop spans 16 amino acids. The CDR3 protein is CATSDIQRLGTDAQYF. In DNA form, the CDR3 reads TGTGCCACCAGTGACATTCAAAGATTGGGCACAGATGCGCAGTATTTT.

In its sample, this clonotype was seen a few times. The chain couples TRBV20-1 to TRBJ1-5, with 7 bases that match TRBD1. CDR1 is DFQATT and CDR2 is SNEGSKA in the germline V gene (reference sequence). With 8 bases clipped from V and 0 bases from J, the junction kept 10 bases outside the gene matches. CDR3 length equals 15 residues. CDR3 sequence reads: CSPKGEGASNQPQHF. The CDR3 nucleotides are TGCAGTCCCAAAGGTGAGGGGGCTAGCAATCAGCCCCAGCATTTT.

This chain connects TRBV30 to TRBJ1-1; 9 nucleotides agree with TRBD1. Germline V gene lookup returns CDR1 GTSNPN and CDR2 SVGIG (reference sequence). This CDR3 contains 16 residues. With 3 bases clipped from V and 3 bases from J, the junction kept 11 bases outside the gene matches. The CDR3 nucleotides read TGTGCCTGGAGGCTTGAAGGGGACAGGGTACACACTGAAGCTTTCTTT. Residues: CAWRLEGDRVHTEAFF. Drawing the rest from reference TRBV30 and TRBJ1-1, the complete variable domain is SQTIHQWPATLVQPVGSPLSLECTVEGTSNPNLYWYRQAAGRGLQLLFYSVGIGQISSEVPQNLSASRPQDRQFILSSKKLLLSDSGFYLCAWRLEGDRVHTEAFFGQGTRLTVV.

The sample holds a few counts of this clonotype. The genes are TRBV14 and TRBJ2-1; TRBD2 agrees at 13 bases. J lost 8 bases, V lost 1 base, and 8 bases had no gene match. The V gene's germline CDR1 is SGHDN and CDR2 FVKESK. This CDR3 has 17 residues. The CDR3 DNA sequence: TGTGCCAGCAGCCAAGCACTAGCGGGAGGGTCCAGGGATGAGCAGTTCTTC. Its protein product is CASSQALAGGSRDEQFF.

This clonotype came up a few times. The chain uses TRBV7-2 and TRBJ2-6; D perhaps matches TRBD2 (5 bases). V gave up 5 bases and J gave up 2 bases, with 16 bases separating them. The CDR3 extends over 17 amino acids. Germline CDR1 SGHTA, CDR2 FQGNSA. CDR3 loop: CASSPRAEEAGANVLTF. CDR3 sequence (DNA): TGTGCCAGCAGCCCAAGAGCAGAGGAGGCTGGGGCCAACGTCCTGACTTTC.

This clonotype was counted between two and nine times. This chain links TRBV29-1 with TRBJ1-2, with D maybe TRBD1 (6 bases). The V end was cut by 3 bases, the J end by 3 bases, with 11 bases between. Germline-derived CDR1 and CDR2 are SQVTM and ANQGSEA. This CDR3 is built from 13 residues. CDR3 coding DNA: TGCAGCGTTGATTCGGGGGCGGACTATGGCTACACCTTC. Translating it yields CSVDSGADYGYTF.

The chain couples TRBV6-4 to TRBJ2-7; 7 positions match TRBD2. Germline values: CDR1 MRHNA, CDR2 SNTAGT. There are 14 residues in the CDR3. The V and J ends lost 7 bases and 6 bases, in that order; junction bases with no gene match: 12. The CDR3 DNA follows: TGTGCCAGCAATTTGACTAGCTATCTCCGCGAGCAGTACTTC. Residues: CASNLTSYLREQYF.

This clonotype was found many times. The rearrangement uses TRBV28 and TRBJ2-7, with TRBD2 matching over 15 bases. Germline V gene lookup returns CDR1 MDHEN and CDR2 SYDVKM. CDR3 length: 16 residues. J gave up 7 bases and V 10 bases, and 14 bases lay outside the gene matches. CDR3 region: CATLAPGTSGRWEQYF. In DNA, the CDR3 is TGTGCCACCTTAGCGCCTGGGACTAGCGGGAGGTGGGAGCAGTACTTC.